This T cell receptor beta chain was found in a study of regulatory T cells in long-lasting Graves disease (dated by TCRdb to the early 2020s). In terms of the full investigation: To count as having persistent Graves' disease, a patient had to have received antithyroid drug treatment for over 5 years with TSH receptor autoantibodies remaining persistently positive. The study was conducted in China and was registered as a clinical trial. A total of 35 or so samples underwent TCR sequencing: roughly 13 from persistent and around 20 from newly diagnosed Graves' disease patients. Patients with persistent Graves' disease were compared with patients with newly diagnosed Graves' disease using TCR sequencing and RNA sequencing of peripheral blood. On average, persistent Graves' disease patients in the clinical cohort had been on antithyroid drugs for about 10.3 years.

Beyond this particular receptor, the publication reports: The authors noted that the small sample size was a limitation that may lower accuracy. The study examined only peripheral blood because the primary lesion, thyroid tissue, could not be accessed. A larger number of public clonotypes was shared among persistent patients (fewer than 3,000) than among newly diagnosed patients (around 880). Compared with newly diagnosed patients, persistent Graves' disease patients had lower TCR Shannon entropy and fewer highly expanded clones, which suggests clonal expansion. Sequencing and analysis were restricted to the TCR beta chain.

Library generation was performed with multiplex PCR. The sequencing machine was an Illumina HiSeq 4000. To build TCR beta libraries, CDR3 regions were amplified by Arm-PCR using iRepertoire HTBI primers. Before sequencing, the PCR products underwent gel purification. In the authors' own workflow: Across samples, 60 to 75 TRBV and 13 to 15 TRBJ segments were identified and used for gene usage analysis of CDR3 amino acid clonotypes. COPE and FqMerger were used to merge the filtered high-quality paired reads into contigs. Contigs were aligned with BLAST to IMGT TRBV, TRBD and TRBJ reference genes, and CDR3 was defined per IMGT. Any clonotype with a frequency above 0.1% was counted as a highly expanded clone. Repertoire diversity was measured by Shannon entropy, and V-J evenness by the Gini coefficient. A clonotype was considered public if more than one individual shared it. TCRdb trimmed the raw reads at Q25, called clones with MiXCR and kept productive beta chains. Every distinct CDR3 protein forms one entry, paired with its most common genes and DNA. Clone size and V and J calls follow TCRdb, not the original study. This sample comprises over 450,000 distinct CDR3 sequences, roughly a fifth of them detected only once. Around 7% of the sample is taken by the ten largest.

This clonotype was counted a few times. Its antigen specificity is not known. Base qualities are not at hand, and no much larger clone is one base apart. The sample's time point label, in plain terms: persistent/refractory GD, antithyroid drugs over 5 years with positive TRAb. For both TCR sequencing and RNA sequencing, RNA was extracted from PBMCs using TRIzol. The diagnosis of Graves' disease was made according to American Thyroid Association guidelines. Patients were recruited from an endocrinology department in Xi'an, China. Each patient gave 7 to 9.5 milliliters of peripheral blood, collected in an EDTA anticoagulant tube. Ficoll Paque Plus density gradient separation was used to isolate PBMCs, and no further T cell sorting was done. An Agilent 2100 Bioanalyzer and agarose gel were used to assess RNA quality, and a NanoDrop 2000 was used to measure RNA concentration. This TCR was sampled from a female donor with Graves disease. The input for sequencing was peripheral blood mononuclear cells (PBMCs), taken when the disease was refractory, from a patient treated with antithyroid drugs.

CDR3 loop: CASSLTGSPGGNTIYF. The DNA sequence is as follows: TGTGCCAGCAGCTTGACGGGCTCTCCGGGGGGAAACACCATATATTTT. The sequence joins TRBV7-3 to TRBJ1-3; no D gene is confidently identified. The CDR3 starts with the cysteine, ends with the phenylalanine, and has 16 residues. Just the 48-base CDR3 DNA is kept, in frame starting at base 1. Taken from the germline V gene, the CDR1 and CDR2 loops are SGHTA and FQGTGA. Trimming costs V 3 bases and J 4 bases, and their ends lie 16 bases apart.